This T cell receptor (beta chain) was recorded in a study of cytomegalovirus exposure and HLA in healthy donors (dated by TCRdb to 2015 to 2018). Context from the whole study: According to an earlier analysis of 550 to 750 of the donors, 150 million to 200 million T cells yielded over 90 million unique TCR beta sequences and approximately 300 Gb of sequence data. An early release covering just under 650 HLA-typed donors comprised about 290 gigabases of sequencing data and approximately 80 million unique TCR sequences. Of the approximately 400 genotyped donors, 80% to 90% were placed in the genetic ancestry cluster associated with self-reported Caucasian donors. The study aimed to test whether cataloging public T cell receptors could reveal signatures of past pathogen exposure. The study used immunosequencing to profile the T cell repertoires of approximately 630 subjects and linked those repertoires to cytomegalovirus serostatus. Besides the first cohort of around 700 subjects, a separate validation cohort made up of roughly 130 different subjects was used. To predict cytomegalovirus infection status, the study combined high-throughput TCR immunosequencing, statistical association of individual TCRs with disease status, and machine learning. To study patterns of TCR occurrence, a later analysis re-analyzed previously published TCR beta repertoires from 666 donors and added high-resolution HLA genotyping. The later analysis used no new phenotypic data to find candidate immune exposures, relying instead on TCR beta sequences and their occurrence across donors. An earlier analysis of approximately 640 of the donors applied high-throughput TCR beta sequencing to assess whether each TCR beta V gene segment acted as functional or pseudogenic. Donor age, sex, ethnicity and CMV serostatus were compiled alongside the repertoire data. Genome-wide SNP genotypes for about three fifths of the roughly 670 donors were used in a later genetic analysis, which treated that subset as a discovery cohort. Every discovery cohort repertoire had been produced on one sequencing platform. Both class I and class II loci were covered by HLA typing, at four-digit resolution. Typing coverage differed by locus: A, B, C, DRB1 and DQB1 were typed in roughly 629-630 donors, DQA1 in 500 to 550, DPA1 in 606, and DPB1 in 472. Because of strong linkage in the cohort, roughly 5 DR-DQ haplotypes were treated as single units for association and clustering. Among 398 genotyped donors of the cohort, an average of around 240,000 unique TCR beta nucleotide sequences were sequenced per donor, 15% to 20% of them non-productive. Overall study outcomes, separate from this receptor: The cohort was sequenced for TCR beta chains only, and without alpha or paired-chain data the features that could be detected were limited. Cytomegalovirus status was reported to be diagnosed by the classifier with high specificity and sensitivity in both the original and validation cohorts. A later analysis found that most CMV-associated TCR beta chains appeared HLA-restricted, with HLA associations seemingly driven largely by CMV exposure. Compared with the roughly 700-donor mean, donors in an Asian-associated ancestry cluster had fewer N-insertions in productive TCRs, according to a later genetic analysis. A further reported finding was that TCR beta sequences accurately predicted the HLA-A and HLA-B alleles for most subjects in the first cohort. According to a later analysis, TCR association rates differed among HLA loci, with DRB1 alleles showing the most associated TCRs and HLA-C alleles showing the fewest. An earlier analysis of approximately 500 of the donors showed that most TCR beta V segments appeared in productive rearrangements either about 87% or about 30% of the time, which broadly matched IMGT annotations. In a later analysis, several top co-occurrence clusters were reported to appear linked to parvovirus B19, influenza, CMV and Epstein-Barr virus. A later genetic analysis associated a missense DCLRE1C variant with V-gene and J-gene trimming of TCR beta chains, and an independent cohort replicated the association. The only immune exposure information available for the cohort was CMV serostatus. When HLA alleles, especially DR and DQ, strongly co-occurred, attributing TCR associations to individual alleles was difficult. In a later analysis, HLA-associated TCR beta chains were found to be more clonally expanded and to have lower generation probabilities than equally common non-associated chains. A total of around 150 TCR beta chains were listed by the study as associated with cytomegalovirus. A later analysis associated 16,951 TCR beta sequences with specific HLA alleles at a false discovery rate of 0.05. In vitro tests confirmed that three of the cytomegalovirus-associated TCR beta chains recognize cytomegalovirus antigens. Roughly uniform sequencing depth across donors was assumed in presence/absence analyses, although this assumption may not hold. A group of highly shared sequence variants was considered likely to be a technical artifact of the sequencing pipeline. Across donors, most TCR sequences were observed very rarely, whereas some public TCRs were present in many individuals. Linkage disequilibrium might explain the correlated functional status among segregating V segments, but an unknown experimental factor could not be excluded. It was suggested by the authors that the approach could potentially be generalized to other disease states and immunological phenotypes. Some IMGT-functional V segments, including TRBV6-2 and TRBV6-3, could not be told apart with the 87-base-pair reads, so those segments were excluded. Because some donors lacked HLA typing at each locus, the association tests relied only on the typed subset. Because counts were too low, approximately 18 rarely observed V segments, including chromosome 9 orphons, were excluded from the earlier analysis of around 590 of the donors.

Libraries were made using the immunoSEQ multiplex PCR assay. A mixture of 60 forward primers for TCR Vbeta segments and 13 reverse primers for TCR Jbeta segments was used in the multiplex PCR. Amplification of the CDR3 region of rearranged TCR beta genes was performed with a multiplex PCR assay on genomic DNA. Amplified TCR beta libraries were sequenced as 87-base-pair reads on the Illumina HiSeq System. As for the original processing: In a later analysis, some 80 million unique TCR beta chains were counted across the 500 to 850 repertoires, and approximately 11 million of these chains were shared by at least two donors. Raw reads were error-corrected and collapsed into unique sequences with a nearest-neighbor algorithm that merged closely related sequences to remove PCR and sequencing errors. V, D and J gene segments were assigned by aligning CDR3 sequences to IMGT reference sequences. For a sequence to be retained, a match of at least six nucleotides was required to both a V gene segment and a J gene segment. Rearrangements were called productive when the CDR3 lacked stop codons and stayed in frame with V and J; all others were non-productive. Following IMGT convention, CDR3 was defined as the stretch from the second conserved V-encoded cysteine up to the conserved J-encoded phenylalanine. In an earlier analysis of some 550 of the donors, sequences lacking an unambiguous match to a single V gene segment were excluded. In an earlier analysis of 450 to 750 of the donors, a V segment was called functional when productive rearrangements were above 56.7%, and segregating when the standard deviation between donors exceeded 5%. To diagnose cytomegalovirus status from the catalog of TCR beta chain sequences, a statistical classification framework was built. A later analysis assigned V and J genes by comparing TCR nucleotide sequences with IMGT/GENE-DB human TR gene sequences. The TCRdist pipeline was used in a later analysis to assign CDR3 sequences and most-parsimonious VDJ recombination scenarios. In a later analysis, each TCR beta chain was defined by its CDR3 amino acid sequence together with its V-gene family, and reads without a unique V-gene family were excluded. As a way to deal with suspected cross-contamination and a sequencing artifact, a later analysis dropped roughly 620 nucleotide sequences that were highly shared and had low generation probability. In a later analysis, a clonal expansion index was calculated for each public chain from normalized within-repertoire ranks of inferred template counts. In a later analysis, generation probabilities were computed using a VDJ recombination model fitted to out-of-frame rearrangements, and the results were checked against IGoR. In a later analysis, TCR-TCR, TCR-HLA and TCR-CMV co-occurrence was scored with hypergeometric tests, and a repertoire-size bias correction was applied to TCR pairs. False discovery rates were estimated in a later analysis by permuting HLA or CMV assignments 20 times. A later analysis grouped co-occurring TCRs with DBSCAN, adding TCRdist sequence similarity when clustering within HLA-allele-positive subsets. Repertoires with fewer than 30,000 or more than 120,000 public chains, plus five repertoires with anomalous nucleotide sharing, were excluded from co-occurrence clustering. This immuneACCESS table, as held by TCRdb, lists in-frame sequences with V and J called but not all clones. Of the missing ones, under half trace to an unresolved V gene in checked studies; the others have no known cause. V, J and clone size are taken as reported in that table, and D and trimming were inferred from the DNA itself. The sample yields 120,000 or so clones; around three fifths were counted once. The ten largest make up under 9.5% of the sample.

The cohort comprised around 700 healthy bone marrow donors. At the time of sampling, every cohort member was nominally healthy, though immune exposures that went unrecorded were likely present. The donor tested CMV seropositive, placing the donor among the 250 to 350 seropositive members of the cohort. A peripheral blood sample was provided by each donor, and peripheral blood mononuclear cells were used for TCR beta sequencing. Genomic DNA extraction from the blood cell samples was performed with the Qiagen DNeasy Blood Extraction Kit. The CDR3 runs 15 amino acids, cysteine and phenylalanine included. The entry retains the CDR3 DNA only, 45 bases that are in frame from base 1. Via the germline V gene (reference sequence), CDR1 is PRHDT and CDR2 FYEKMQ. Compared with germline, V lacks 5 bases and J lacks 5 bases; bases without a gene match: 9. A word on this clone: Its target antigen remains unknown. No base quality information exists; no much larger clone differs at one position.

The receptor was derived from a woman aged 40 to 49 in good health and CMV-seropositive. The V gene is TRBV13 and the J gene is TRBJ2-5, and 9 junction bases match TRBD2. Material for sequencing was PBMCs. CDR3 sequence: CASSPGLARSETQYF. The DNA sequence is as follows: TGTGCCAGCAGCCCGGGACTAGCTAGGTCCGAGACCCAGTACTTC.